This TCR beta chain was observed in a study of beta chain features in type 1 diabetes. Study-wide points: Moderate yet significant TCRB CDR3 shortening was seen in Type 1 diabetes patients in all four CD4+ subsets. Sampled from patients, naive, central memory and Treg TCRB repertoires appeared more similar than those sampled from healthy donors. More deletions and fewer insertions at VDJ junctions were found in patients with type 1 diabetes.

Expressed TCRB transcripts were sequenced because the isolated RNA had all been reverse transcribed beforehand. The assay was immunoSEQ multiplex PCR, and TCRdb's table has in-frame clones only and misses some. The sample contains around 41,000 clones, roughly 70% of which appear only once. This clone was observed a handful of times. The antigen is unknown. V lost 1 base, J lost 7 bases, and 10 bases stayed unmatched. Germline V gene lookup returns CDR1 KGHSH and CDR2 LQKENI. CDR3 length: 17 residues. The receptor comes from a man in his thirties or forties with type 1 diabetes. Some clones in this sample may be carry-over from other donors' samples. The sequencing input was Tregs from blood. The chain is built from TRBV18 and TRBJ2-1, with 10 bases lining up with TRBD2. CDR3 protein: CASSPRGATSGFNEQFF. Written as DNA, the CDR3 is TGTGCCAGCTCACCACGGGGCGCGACTAGCGGGTTTAATGAGCAGTTCTTC.